Sequencing of this T cell receptor (beta chain) was carried out in a study of OX40 agonist ivuxolimab in advanced cancers. Study-wide background: People who had prior anti-PD-1, anti-PD-L1 or anti-CTLA-4 therapy could take part, and around 40% had some. General study findings and limits: There were also nonresponders showing low normalized T-cell clonal expansion.

The CDR3 totals 17 residues. Per the germline V gene, CDR1 is LNHDA and CDR2 is SQIVND (reference sequence). V lost 4 bases to trimming and J lost 0 bases; unmatched junction nucleotides: 9. TCRdb's copy holds only in-frame clones and misses some; the assay was immunoSEQ multiplex PCR. Here the sample spans over 70,000 clones, roughly 89% being singletons. As concerns this clone: Antigen specificity is unknown.

The sequencing used CD4+ or CD8+ T cells sorted from blood, collected in a trial of the OX40 agonist ivuxolimab. The sequence was collected from an adult with an advanced solid tumor such as melanoma, head and neck, liver or kidney cancer. The chain carries TRBV19 and TRBJ2-3; TRBD1 agrees at 8 bases. CDR3 residues: CASSRRTGSASTDTQYF. CDR3 DNA sequence: TGTGCCAGTAGTAGAAGGACAGGGTCCGCTAGCACAGATACGCAGTATTTT.